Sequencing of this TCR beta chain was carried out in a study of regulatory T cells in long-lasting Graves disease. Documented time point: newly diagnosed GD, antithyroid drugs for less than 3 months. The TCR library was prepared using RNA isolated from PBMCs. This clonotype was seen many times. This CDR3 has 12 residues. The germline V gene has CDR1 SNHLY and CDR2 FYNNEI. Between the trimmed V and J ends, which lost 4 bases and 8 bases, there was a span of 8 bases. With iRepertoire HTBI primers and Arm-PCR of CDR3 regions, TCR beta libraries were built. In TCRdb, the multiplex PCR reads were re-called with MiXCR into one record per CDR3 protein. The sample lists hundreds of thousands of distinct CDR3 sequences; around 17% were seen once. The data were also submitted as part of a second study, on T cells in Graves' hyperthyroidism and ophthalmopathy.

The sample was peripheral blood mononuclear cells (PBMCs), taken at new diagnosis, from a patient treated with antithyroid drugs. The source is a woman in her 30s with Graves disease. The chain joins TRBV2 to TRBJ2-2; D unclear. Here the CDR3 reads CASSANFGELFF. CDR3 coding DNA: TGTGCCAGCAGTGCCAATTTTGGGGAGCTGTTTTTT.